Each of the 12 T cell receptor beta chains below was sequenced from the same sample in a study of Graves' ophthalmopathy and Graves' hyperthyroidism. The study amplified TCR beta CDR3 regions using RNA transcripts. HTBI-primed first-round RT-PCR preceded second-round multiplex PCR. In TCRdb, the multiplex PCR reads were re-called with MiXCR into one record per CDR3 protein. The sample includes roughly 610,000 distinct CDR3 sequences, 22% of them seen just once. Material for sequencing was peripheral blood. All receptors derive from a woman between 18 and 30 years old with stable Graves' hyperthyroidism. Some clones in this sample may be carry-over from other donors' samples.

This clonotype appeared many times. This sequence joins TRBV2 and TRBJ2-7; D is unresolved. The CDR3 sequence is 13 residues long. The germline V gene has CDR1 SNHLY and CDR2 FYNNEI. V was shortened by 6 bases and J by 0 bases, with 9 bases between the two germline ends. The CDR3 nucleotides read TGTGCCAGCAGAGGCTTCAGCTCCTACGAGCAGTACTTC. Translated, it gives CASRGFSSYEQYF.

This clonotype occurred many times. The V call is TRBV19, the J call TRBJ1-1; D possibly corresponds to TRBD1 (5 bases). Germline V gene lookup returns CDR1 LNHDA and CDR2 SQIVND (reference sequence). The ends were cut back, 7 bases at V and 2 bases at J, with 17 bases in the middle. CDR3 length: 15 residues. The CDR3 here is CASTSHGRGNTEAFF. In nucleotides, the CDR3 is TGTGCCAGTACCAGCCACGGGAGGGGAAACACTGAAGCTTTCTTT.

This clonotype was seen a handful of times. CDR3 sequence (DNA): TGTGCCGGCCGGGCCTCTGGGGCCAACGTCCTGACTTTC. Translation: CAGRASGANVLTF. The V gene is TRBV19, the J gene TRBJ2-6; D not resolved. The CDR3 covers 13 residues. CDR1 and CDR2 from the germline V gene are LNHDA and SQIVND (reference sequence). Trimming removed 11 bases from V and 0 bases from J, with 8 bases in between.

The chain uses TRBV15 and TRBJ2-7, with a possible D match to TRBD1 (6 bases). Trimming cost V 3 bases and J 2 bases, with 17 bases left between them. Germline V gives CDR1 LNHNV, CDR2 YYDKDF (reference sequence). This CDR3 spans 16 amino acids. This chain's CDR3 is CATSRVGTGIPYEQYF. In DNA form, the CDR3 reads TGTGCCACCAGCAGGGTAGGCACAGGGATCCCCTACGAGCAGTACTTC.

The gene calls are TRBV6-1 and TRBJ2-5; 8 nucleotides agree with TRBD1. Germline CDR1 is MNHNS and CDR2 is SASEGT. The ends lost 4 bases at V and 4 bases at J; junction bases unmatched: 14. The CDR3 is made up of 17 amino acids. CDR3 sequence (DNA): TGTGCCAGCAGTGCCCAGGGGGCAGGGGGGTTCGGAGAGACCCAGTACTTC. This translates into CASSAQGAGGFGETQYF.

This clonotype has more than one count but fewer than ten. The chain is built from TRBV29-1 and TRBJ1-1; tentatively, D is TRBD1 (5 bases). Deletions cut 6 bases from V and 3 bases from J, with 14 bases between. CDR1 is SQVTM, CDR2 ANQGSEA, per germline. This CDR3 has 13 amino acids. The CDR3 region is CSVRPLGDTEAFF. CDR3 coding DNA: TGCAGCGTCCGCCCCTTGGGGGACACTGAAGCTTTCTTT.

This clonotype was observed many times. V usage is TRBV5-1 and J usage is TRBJ2-7; tentatively, D is TRBD1 (5 bases). Trimming took 2 bases from V and 1 from J, leaving 10 bases between them. The CDR3 contains 14 residues. Germline lookup yields CDR1 SGHRS and CDR2 YFSETQ. The DNA of the CDR3 is TGCGCCAGCAGCTTTATCCCAGGGTCCTACGAGCAGTACTTC. It specifies CASSFIPGSYEQYF.

This chain joins TRBV19 and TRBJ1-2; D possibly corresponds to TRBD1 (5 bases). V dropped 2 bases and J dropped 4 bases, with 17 bases sitting between them. This CDR3 is built from 16 residues. In germline, CDR1 is LNHDA, CDR2 SQIVND (reference sequence). CDR3 residues: CASSIRRDFRVYGYTF. The CDR3 region has the DNA TGTGCCAGTAGTATACGACGGGACTTCAGGGTCTATGGCTACACCTTC.

This clonotype was observed a single time. The chain employs TRBV28 and TRBJ1-2; 8 nucleotides agree with TRBD1. V was pared by 4 bases and J by 4 bases, with 8 bases of the junction left unmatched. The CDR3 is made up of 15 amino acids. Germline V gives CDR1 MDHEN, CDR2 SYDVKM. Written as DNA, the CDR3 is TGTGCCAGCAGTTATGATCAGGGGGCCACCTATGGCTACACCTTC. Translated, it gives CASSYDQGATYGYTF.

The rearrangement links TRBV14 to TRBJ2-7, with TRBD1 matching over 11 bases. CDR3 length equals 14 residues. Germline V CDR1 and CDR2: SGHDN, FVKESK. J gave up 6 bases and V 3 bases, and 4 bases lay outside the gene matches. The CDR3 coding sequence is TGTGCCAGCAGCCACGGGGACAGGGGGGTCGAGCAGTACTTC. This translates into CASSHGDRGVEQYF.

Concerning this clonotype itself: Being one base from a much bigger clone, this may be a read error. This chain links TRBV12-5 with TRBJ1-5; 7 bases map to TRBD1. CDR1 and CDR2 (germline): LGHNT, FRNRAP. After removal of 1 base from V and 0 bases from J, the junction contained 9 bases not matched to a gene. The CDR3 covers 18 residues. CDR3 DNA sequence: TGTGCTAGTGGTTTGGAATTGTGGGACAGAAATAGCAATCAGCCCCAGCATTTT. Amino acids: CASGLELWDRNSNQPQHF. Based on the CDR3 plus reference TRBV12-5 and TRBJ1-5, the full variable domain is DARVTQTPRHKVTEMGQEVTMRCQPILGHNTVFWYRQTMMQGLELLAYFRNRAPLDDSGMPKDRFSAEMPDATLATLKIQPSEPRDSAVYFCASGLELWDRNSNQPQHFGDGTRLSIL.

This clonotype was recorded many times. This rearrangement joins TRBV12-3 or TRBV12-4 to TRBJ2-5, with D perhaps being TRBD1 or TRBD2 (5 bases each). Trimming took off 3 bases at V and 5 bases at J, with 16 bases between the two ends. The CDR3 is 15 amino acids. CDR3 protein: CASSFRGTYGETQYF. The CDR3 DNA follows: TGTGCCAGCAGTTTTCGGGGCACCTATGGGGAGACCCAGTACTTC.